This T cell receptor beta chain originates from a study of T cell repertoires in cytomegalovirus infection. Whole-study context: Both a matching HLA type and CMV infection were indicated by public TCR beta signatures.

One entry per CDR3 protein, called by TCRdb with MiXCR from the reads. Here the sample spans approximately 270,000 distinct CDR3 sequences, around 20% being singletons. Study-level findings and limits: Summed public TCR beta family frequency identified CMV carriers bearing the relevant HLA. The study found HLA-C-restricted CMV-specific TCR beta clonotypes dominating the ex vivo response.

V lost 0 bases, J lost 2 bases, and 5 bases stayed unmatched. The germline CDR1 and CDR2 sequences are LGHNA and YNFKEQ. This CDR3 comprises 16 residues. Concerning this clonotype: The antigen remains unidentified.

The sequencing here drew on cultured PBMCs, taken from culture after CMV antigen stimulation. The clonotype was recovered from a human donor in good health (CMV status not recorded). Some clones in this sample may be carry-over from other donors' samples. The chain couples TRBV4-2 to TRBJ1-1, with 8 bases that match TRBD1. The CDR3 nucleotides read TGTGCCAGCAGCCAAGATAGGGGGACAGGAAACACTGAAGCTTTCTTT. Translated, it gives CASSQDRGTGNTEAFF.